This TCR beta chain was captured by sequencing in a study of T-cell memory formation after mild COVID-19. Trimming pared 1 base from V and 5 bases from J, leaving 12 bases between. This CDR3 has 13 amino acids. Germline-derived CDR1 and CDR2 are GTSNPN and SVGIG (reference sequence). Regarding this clonotype: The antigen remains unidentified.

Study-wide results and limits: Confirmation was lacking for SARS-CoV-2 specificity of second-wave clones that peaked on day 37. A subset of responding clones appeared in pre-infection memory, suggesting cross-reactive memory joined. Contracting clones, day 15 to 85, had balanced CD4/CD8, and later expanders favored CD4+.

5'RACE with constant-segment primers yielded barcoded, UMI-tagged TCR alpha and TCR beta cDNA libraries. TCRdb fed the 5' RACE reads into MiXCR, producing one record per CDR3 protein. The repertoire holds approximately 300,000 distinct CDR3 sequences, with under 8.5% as singletons. Sample: PBMCs or a T cell subset sorted from them (not recorded which). The chain links TRBV30 to TRBJ2-7, with D perhaps matching TRBD1 (6 bases). This receptor was identified in a man between 18 and 29 years old who had mild COVID-19 (a few samples of this study predate the infection). Cell type and time point are not known. The CDR3 DNA follows: TGTGCCTGGAGTGAACAGGGAAGGAACGAGCAGTACTTC. Its protein product is CAWSEQGRNEQYF.